These 14 T cell receptor beta chains were all obtained from the same sample, sequenced in a study of molecular identifiers for immune sequencing clone quantification. MiXCR, applied by TCRdb to the PCR reads, yields one record per CDR3 protein. The sample lists under 800,000 distinct CDR3 sequences, about 25% seen once, with 0.78% in the top ten. Sequenced sample: naive CD8+ T cells from blood, with Jurkat cell RNA spiked in. The subset is: FACS-sorted CD8+CD4-CCR7+CD45RA+ naive T cells. The receptors originated from a human donor in good health. Some libraries in this study had Jurkat cell RNA spiked in.

This clonotype was picked up many times. This chain uses TRBV2 with TRBJ2-1; 11 bases agree with TRBD2. The germline CDR1 and CDR2 sequences are SNHLY and FYNNEI. Trimming at V came to 11 bases and at J to 8 bases, leaving 8 bases not matched to a gene. CDR3 length: 13 residues. This CDR3 reads CAGRLAGRDEQFF. For the CDR3, the DNA is TGTGCCGGAAGACTAGCGGGAAGGGATGAGCAGTTCTTC.

This clonotype showed up many times. The J gene is TRBJ1-2, the V gene TRBV12-3 or TRBV12-4; D is uncertain. Trimming took 5 bases from V and 8 from J, leaving 12 bases between them. This CDR3 contains 12 residues. CDR3 region: CASSQPGYGYTF. CDR3 nucleotides: TGTGCCAGCAGTCAGCCAGGTTACGGCTACACCTTC.

About this clonotype: This sequence may be a read error, since a much larger clone differs from it by one base. The chain uses TRBV12-3 or TRBV12-4 and TRBJ2-7; D unclear. V dropped 0 bases and J dropped 5 bases, with 8 bases sitting between them. The CDR3 is 13 residues long. The CDR3 reads CASSLADFDEQYF. DNA for the CDR3: TGTGCCAGCAGTTTAGCCGATTTTGACGAGCAGTACTTC.

This clonotype was recorded many times. V and J are TRBV20-1 and TRBJ2-7; 8 bases map to TRBD1. J lost 4 bases, V lost 1 base, and 6 bases had no gene match. This CDR3 has 14 amino acids. The germline V gene has CDR1 DFQATT and CDR2 SNEGSKA (reference sequence). The CDR3 DNA reads as TGCAGTGCTAGAGCCCGGACAGGGTGGTACGAGCAGTACTTC. Translation: CSARARTGWYEQYF.

In the case of this clonotype: It may be a read error: a sequence one base away is much more abundant. The rearrangement links TRBV11-2 to TRBJ2-7, with D unclear. Germline V gives CDR1 SGHAT, CDR2 FQNNGV. This CDR3 region has 11 residues. The chain's CDR3 is CASSPSPERYF. The CDR3 DNA is TGTGCCAGCAGCCCCAGCCCCGAGCGGTACTTC. The full variable domain, in which reference TRBV11-2 and TRBJ2-7 provide the parts outside the CDR3, is EAGVAQSPRYKIIEKRQSVAFWCNPISGHATLYWYQQILGQGPKLLIQFQNNGVVDDSQLPKDRFSAERLKGVDSTLKIQPAKLEDSAVYLCASSPSPERYFGPGTRLTVT.

For this clonotype: This could be a read error, since a much larger clone is one nucleotide away. Lacking the conserved final phenylalanine or tryptophan, this CDR3 likely reflects a read error. CDR3 sequence: CASRRTRNTGELFL. The DNA of the CDR3 is TGCGCCAGCAGGAGGACCCGGAACACCGGGGAGCTGTTTTTA. This chain joins TRBV4-1 and TRBJ2-2, with unresolved D. V dropped 6 bases and J dropped 1 base, with 9 bases sitting between them. CDR3 length: 14 amino acids. The germline CDR1 and CDR2 sequences are MGHRA and YSYEKL.

V gene TRBV20-1 combines with J gene TRBJ2-7, with TRBD2 as a possible D gene (5 bases). The length of the CDR3 is 14 residues. Germline CDR1 is DFQATT and CDR2 is SNEGSKA (reference sequence). The V end lost 2 bases, the J end lost 3 bases, and 14 bases lay between the germline ends. The CDR3 protein is CSARRPGDNYEQYF. The CDR3 coding sequence is TGCAGTGCTAGAAGACCCGGGGATAACTACGAGCAGTACTTC.

The rearrangement links TRBV7-2 to TRBJ1-1, with D tentatively TRBD1 (6 bases). Per the germline V gene, CDR1 is SGHTA and CDR2 is FQGNSA. The length of the CDR3 is 18 residues. Trimming cost V 5 bases and J 2 bases, with 24 bases left between them. This CDR3 is CASSPVVLLRRGNTEAFF. DNA for the CDR3: TGTGCCAGCAGCCCTGTTGTCCTGCTCCGCAGGGGCAACACTGAAGCTTTCTTT.

This clonotype was observed a single time. With a much larger clone just one base away, this may be a read error. The rearrangement joins TRBV6-5 to TRBJ1-5; the D gene is possibly TRBD1 (5 bases). Trimming took 10 bases from V and 2 from J, leaving 18 bases between them. Germline CDR1 reads MNHEY; CDR2 reads SVGAGI. The CDR3 consists of 15 residues. This CDR3 is CANSLGLGGNQPQHF. CDR3 nucleotide sequence: TGTGCCAACAGCCTGGGGCTTGGGGGCAATCAGCCCCAGCATTTT.

In regard to this clonotype: Here the CDR3 omits its conserved ending phenylalanine or tryptophan, so a read error is the likely source. V and J are TRBV9 and TRBJ2-5, with 9 bases matching TRBD2. After removal of 0 bases from V and 2 bases from J, the junction contained 5 bases not matched to a gene. This CDR3 has 16 residues. Germline lookup yields CDR1 SGDLS and CDR2 YYNGEE. The CDR3 sequence: CASSVVGGGEQETQYL. The CDR3 region has the DNA TGTGCCAGCAGCGTAGTTGGCGGGGGGGAGCAAGAGACCCAGTACCTC.

Concerning this clonotype itself: One junction end does not reproduce the germline sequence, and a read error may be involved. The chain is built from TRBV6-5 and TRBJ1-2; D not resolved. Germline values: CDR1 MNHEY, CDR2 SVGAGI. The CDR3 is 16 residues long. The CDR3 DNA reads as TGTGCCAGCACTAGTTACCCCGAAGGCGGGTACTATGGCTGCACCTTC. It specifies CASTSYPEGGYYGCTF.

This rearrangement joins TRBV4-1 to TRBJ2-3; tentative D call: TRBD2 (5 bases). This CDR3 is 17 amino acids long. CDR1 MGHRA and CDR2 YSYEKL come from the germline V gene. V was clipped by 1 base and J by 5 bases, with 19 bases between them. DNA of the CDR3: TGCGCCAGCAGCCAAGTTTTGCGGGCCAAAGGGAGAGATACGCAGTATTTT. Protein product: CASSQVLRAKGRDTQYF.

This clonotype was found a few times. The rearrangement joins TRBV13 to TRBJ2-3; maybe TRBD1 (5 bases). Germline V CDR1 and CDR2: PRHDT, FYEKMQ (reference sequence). CDR3 length equals 16 residues. V was pared by 3 bases and J by 0 bases, with 13 bases between. CDR3 amino acids: CASSLDGQSSTDTQYF. DNA for the CDR3: TGTGCCAGCAGCTTGGATGGACAATCTAGCACAGATACGCAGTATTTT.

This clonotype was observed many times. The rearrangement uses TRBV10-2 and TRBJ2-3; no clear D gene. Between the trimmed V and J ends, which lost 3 bases and 5 bases, there was a span of 3 bases. Germline-derived CDR1 and CDR2 are WSHSY and SAAADI. The CDR3 is 11 residues long. The CDR3 bases are TGCGCCAGCAGTGAAATAGATACGCAGTATTTT. Its translation: CASSEIDTQYF.